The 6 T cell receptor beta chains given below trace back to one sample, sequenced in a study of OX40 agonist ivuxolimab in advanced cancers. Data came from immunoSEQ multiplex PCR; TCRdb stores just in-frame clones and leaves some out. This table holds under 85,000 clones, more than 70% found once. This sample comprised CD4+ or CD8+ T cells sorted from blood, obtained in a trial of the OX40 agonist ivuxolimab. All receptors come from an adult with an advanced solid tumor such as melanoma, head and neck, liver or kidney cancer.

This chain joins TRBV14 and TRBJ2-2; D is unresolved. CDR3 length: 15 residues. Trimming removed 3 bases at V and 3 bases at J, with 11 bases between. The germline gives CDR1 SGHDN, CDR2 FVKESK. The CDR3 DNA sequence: TGTGCCAGCAGCCATTACGACGGTGACACCGGGGAGCTGTTTTTT. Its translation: CASSHYDGDTGELFF.

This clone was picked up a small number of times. The CDR3: CASRFRGGDTGELFF. The DNA of the CDR3 is TGTGCCAGCAGATTTAGGGGGGGTGACACCGGGGAGCTGTTTTTT. V and J are TRBV5-4 and TRBJ2-2; possibly TRBD2 for D (7 bases). The CDR3 is 15 residues long. Trimming removed 5 bases at V and 3 bases at J, with 14 bases between. Germline CDR1 SGHNT, CDR2 YYREEE (reference sequence).

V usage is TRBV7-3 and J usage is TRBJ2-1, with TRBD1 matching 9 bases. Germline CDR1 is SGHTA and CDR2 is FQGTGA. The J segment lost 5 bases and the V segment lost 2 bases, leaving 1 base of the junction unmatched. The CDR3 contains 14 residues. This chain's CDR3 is CASSLWDRDNEQFF. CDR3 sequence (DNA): TGTGCCAGCAGCTTATGGGACAGGGACAATGAGCAGTTCTTC.

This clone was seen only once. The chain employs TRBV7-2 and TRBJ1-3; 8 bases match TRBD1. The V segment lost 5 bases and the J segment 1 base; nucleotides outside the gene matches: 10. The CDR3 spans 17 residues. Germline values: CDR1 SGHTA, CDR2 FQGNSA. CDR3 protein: CASSPHQGAGSGNTIYF. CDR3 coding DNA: TGTGCCAGCAGCCCCCATCAGGGGGCAGGGTCTGGAAACACCATATATTTT.

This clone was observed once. CDR3 bases: TGTGCCAGCAGCTTAGCTTTAAGGAGCGAGCAGTACTTC. Encoded protein: CASSLALRSEQYF. V and J are TRBV7-2 and TRBJ2-7; no clear D. V was shortened by 0 bases and J by 6 bases, with 9 bases between the two germline ends. CDR3 length: 13 residues. Per germline, CDR1 SGHTA and CDR2 FQGNSA.

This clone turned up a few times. The CDR3 coding sequence is TGTGCCAGCAGCCAGCGGGAAGTGGGGGGGCCAGATACGCAGTATTTT. As protein: CASSQREVGGPDTQYF. The chain has TRBV7-9 and TRBJ2-3; D possibly corresponds to TRBD2 (7 bases). The CDR3 has 16 residues. Germline CDR1 and CDR2: SEHNR and FQNEAQ (reference sequence). V was shortened by 5 bases and J by 4 bases, with 19 bases between the two germline ends.